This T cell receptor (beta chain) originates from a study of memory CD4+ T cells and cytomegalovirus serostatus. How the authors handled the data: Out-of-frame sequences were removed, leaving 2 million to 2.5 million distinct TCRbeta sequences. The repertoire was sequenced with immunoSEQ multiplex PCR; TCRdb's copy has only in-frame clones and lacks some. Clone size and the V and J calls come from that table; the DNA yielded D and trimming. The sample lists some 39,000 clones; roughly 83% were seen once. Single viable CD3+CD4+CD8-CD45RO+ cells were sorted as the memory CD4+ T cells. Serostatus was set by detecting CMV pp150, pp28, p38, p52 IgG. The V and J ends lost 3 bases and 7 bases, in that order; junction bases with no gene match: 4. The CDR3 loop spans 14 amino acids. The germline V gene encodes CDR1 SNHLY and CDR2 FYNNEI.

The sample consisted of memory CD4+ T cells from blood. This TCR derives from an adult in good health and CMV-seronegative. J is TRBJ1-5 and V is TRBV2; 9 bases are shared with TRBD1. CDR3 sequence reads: CASSDTGGRQPQHF. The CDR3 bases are TGTGCCAGCAGTGATACAGGGGGCCGGCAGCCCCAGCATTTT.